Listed below are T cell receptor beta chains from one sample, sequenced in a study of T cells in Graves' hyperthyroidism and ophthalmopathy. TCRdb redid the calling of the multiplex PCR reads with MiXCR, one entry per CDR3 protein. In the table there are 490,000 or so distinct CDR3 sequences, 15% to 20% of which are singletons. Sequenced material: blood. The receptors here all came from a middle-aged man with Graves' ophthalmopathy. Both conserved end residues are part of each CDR3. The order of the fields is V gene, J gene, CDR3 protein.

>TRBV10-3|TRBJ2-5
CAISESSREGQETQYF
>TRBV30|TRBJ2-2
CAWNRLAGGTGELFF
>TRBV6-1|TRBJ1-2
CASILIALQGVYGYTF
>TRBV7-9|TRBJ2-5
CASSLTVAGLKGTQYF
>TRBV5-1|TRBJ2-1
CASSSLGAGGAYNEQFF
>TRBV11-2|TRBJ2-7
CASSLRLAGYEQYF
>TRBV6-2/TRBV6-3|TRBJ2-7
CASRARTGGSYEQYF
>TRBV5-1|TRBJ1-4
CASSLAGLGTNEKLFF
>TRBV7-3|TRBJ2-1
CATGLAGASNEQFF
>TRBV12-5|TRBJ1-4
CASGSNRGGNEKLFF
>TRBV30|TRBJ2-6
CASAGTSVSLLANVLTF
>TRBV18|TRBJ2-1
CASSPRTGTRSYNEQFF
>TRBV5-1|TRBJ2-1
CASSFFREDYNEQFF
>TRBV28|TRBJ1-1
CASSESPMNTEAFF
>TRBV5-1|TRBJ2-7
CASSSTGTEQYF
>TRBV12-3/TRBV12-4|TRBJ1-1
CASSLKVFPNMNTEAFF
>TRBV4-1|TRBJ2-1
CASRDPGRGWEQFF
>TRBV20-1|TRBJ2-4
CSARPLLAGGPFAKNIQYF
>TRBV12-3/TRBV12-4|TRBJ2-7
CASRYGQGFYEQYF
>TRBV20-1|TRBJ2-2
CSATGTGYAGELFF
>TRBV10-3|TRBJ2-7
CAISDGKTRTSGVLEQYF
>TRBV27|TRBJ2-1
CASSLVTSGFWGSYNEQFF
>TRBV20-1|TRBJ2-3
CSAPTLAASTDTQYF
>TRBV2|TRBJ1-2
CAIQSYGYTF
>TRBV6-5|TRBJ2-3
CASSYTGTSRSTDTQYF
>TRBV20-1|TRBJ2-5
CSAPPRAGGIGETQYF
>TRBV12-3/TRBV12-4|TRBJ1-2
CASNYGYTF
>TRBV19|TRBJ1-1
CASSITGRNTEAFF
>TRBV6-1|TRBJ1-3
CATTEGGFGNTIYF
>TRBV7-9|TRBJ2-5
CASSFGSWEETQYF
>TRBV6-1|TRBJ1-5
CASSGWTKAQPQHF
>TRBV20-1|TRBJ2-7
CSATGQAGNEQYF
>TRBV12-3/TRBV12-4|TRBJ2-1
CASSLNRWRNEQFF
>TRBV6-2/TRBV6-3|TRBJ2-3
CASSYPGQSNADTQYF
>TRBV7-6|TRBJ2-7
CASSPQGGPSYEQYF
>TRBV2|TRBJ2-1
CASSLLADSYNEQFF
>TRBV6-2/TRBV6-3|TRBJ2-1
CASSYSRADNEQFF